The 17 T cell receptor beta chains below come from one sample, sequenced in a study of blood T cell repertoires in COVID-19. Sequenced by immunoSEQ multiplex PCR; TCRdb stores in-frame clones only, minus some. The repertoire holds around 200,000 clones, 65% to 85% seen once, with about 9% in the top ten. The sequencing input was peripheral blood. These receptors were collected from a man aged 40-49 years with active or convalescent COVID-19.

The rearrangement joins TRBV6-5 to TRBJ1-2, with 7 nucleotides matching TRBD1. With 8 bases clipped from V and 12 bases from J, the junction kept 18 bases outside the gene matches. Germline-derived CDR1 and CDR2 are MNHEY and SVGAGI. This CDR3 is built from 14 residues. In DNA, the CDR3 is TGTGCCAGCCGGGGAAGGGACAGCCTATACCTAGACACCTTC. As protein: CASRGRDSLYLDTF.

The chain has TRBV4-3 and TRBJ1-3; 9 bases are shared with TRBD1. The germline CDR1 and CDR2 sequences are LGHNA and YSLEER. The CDR3 spans 18 residues. Germline trimming cut 0 bases from V and 2 bases from J; bases unmatched to any gene: 8. Here the CDR3 reads CASSQDGPGTGPGNTIYF. The CDR3 region has the DNA TGCGCCAGCAGCCAAGATGGTCCCGGGACAGGGCCTGGAAACACCATATATTTT.

This clone came up once. The gene calls are TRBV4-2 and TRBJ2-3; D may be TRBD1 (6 bases). V was trimmed by 4 bases and J by 1 base, leaving 15 bases between them. Germline V gives CDR1 LGHNA, CDR2 YNFKEQ. This CDR3 spans 16 amino acids. CDR3 bases: TGTGCCAGCAGCCCCGGGCAGGGGAAGGGCACAGATACGCAGTATTTT. It specifies CASSPGQGKGTDTQYF.

This clone was seen more than once but under ten times. The CDR3 loop is CASSRPPDSPYNSPLHF. DNA for the CDR3: TGTGCCAGCAGCCGACCACCGGACAGCCCGTATAATTCACCCCTCCACTTT. V is TRBV3-1 (or the pseudogene TRBV3-2) and J is TRBJ1-6, with D perhaps TRBD1 (6 bases). Per germline, CDR1 LGHDT and CDR2 YNNKEL (reference sequence). This CDR3 is 17 amino acids long. Trimming took off 4 bases at V and 4 bases at J, with 17 bases between the two ends.

CDR3 in DNA: TGTGCCACCAGTGATCGGACAGGGAGATCGGGCGGGGAGCTGTTTTTT. It yields the protein CATSDRTGRSGGELFF. The rearrangement links TRBV24-1 to TRBJ2-2; 8 bases fit TRBD1. The CDR3 is made up of 16 amino acids. Germline CDR1 KGHDR, CDR2 SFDVKD. V lost 3 bases to trimming and J lost 7 bases; unmatched junction nucleotides: 9.

The chain couples TRBV5-4 to TRBJ2-3; 7 bases fit TRBD2. Germline lookup yields CDR1 SGHNT and CDR2 YYREEE (reference sequence). This CDR3 contains 16 residues. The ends lost 0 bases at V and 2 bases at J; junction bases unmatched: 6. The CDR3 protein is CASSLVSGLVTDTQYF. The CDR3 DNA sequence: TGTGCCAGCAGCTTGGTTTCTGGACTAGTCACAGATACGCAGTATTTT.

The V and J genes are TRBV19 and TRBJ2-4, with a tentative D call TRBD1 (6 bases). V was pared by 2 bases and J by 5 bases, with 13 bases between. The CDR3 length is 15 residues. Germline-derived CDR1 and CDR2 are LNHDA and SQIVND (reference sequence). The CDR3 sequence: CASSISPGVQNIQYF. The CDR3 region has the DNA TGTGCCAGTAGTATATCCCCAGGGGTTCAAAACATTCAGTACTTC.

This sequence joins TRBV6-5 and TRBJ1-5; D call uncertain. This CDR3 is built from 13 residues. V dropped 7 bases and J dropped 2 bases, with 9 bases sitting between them. In germline, CDR1 is MNHEY, CDR2 SVGAGI. CDR3 coding DNA: TGTGCCAGCACGAGTCTAGGCAATCAGCCCCAGCATTTT. This codes for CASTSLGNQPQHF.

The rearrangement joins TRBV30 to TRBJ1-2; 8 bases are a match to TRBD1. J was trimmed by 7 bases and V by 2 bases; bases with no gene match: 6. The CDR3 is 13 amino acids. Germline CDR1 is GTSNPN and CDR2 is SVGIG (reference sequence). In DNA form, the CDR3 reads TGTGCCTGGAGTCTAGACAGGGGAGTTGGCTACACCTTC. It is translated as CAWSLDRGVGYTF.

This chain connects TRBV2 to TRBJ2-2; perhaps TRBD1 as D (6 bases). This CDR3 has 17 residues. Germline CDR1 is SNHLY and CDR2 is FYNNEI. V gave up 8 bases and J gave up 4 bases, with 23 bases separating them. The CDR3 DNA reads as TGTGCCAGCCTAGAGGGCAGGGGCTATGCGCGCACCGGGGAGCTGTTTTTT. The encoded protein is CASLEGRGYARTGELFF.

This clone was counted once. The chain has TRBV19 and TRBJ1-4; 7 bases align to TRBD1. The CDR3 consists of 15 residues. Trimming took 6 bases from V and 6 from J; bases not matched to a gene: 10. The V gene's germline CDR1 is LNHDA and CDR2 SQIVND (reference sequence). The CDR3 protein is CASRRGGGSDEKLFF. DNA of the CDR3: TGTGCCAGTAGGCGAGGGGGCGGTTCCGATGAAAAACTGTTTTTT.

This clone was picked up one time. V usage is TRBV6-5 and J usage is TRBJ2-1, with D uncertain. Germline values: CDR1 MNHEY, CDR2 SVGAGI. The length of the CDR3 is 13 residues. Trimming removed 2 bases at V and 9 bases at J, with 11 bases between. Here the CDR3 DNA reads TGTGCCAGCAGTTACGATTCAGGTCGTGAGCAGTTCTTC. This translates into CASSYDSGREQFF.

As regards this clone: The same CDR3 also results from other DNA sequences found in this sample. The chain employs TRBV18 and TRBJ1-5, with 7 positions matching TRBD1. The V and J ends lost 2 bases and 2 bases, in that order; junction bases with no gene match: 0. Per the germline V gene, CDR1 is KGHSH and CDR2 is LQKENI. The CDR3 sequence is 14 residues long. The CDR3 region is CASSPTGGNQPQHF. The CDR3 DNA is TGTGCCAGCTCACCAACAGGGGGCAATCAGCCCCAGCATTTT.

The V call is TRBV9, the J call TRBJ2-7; D is possibly TRBD2 (5 bases). CDR3 size: 15 residues. The V end was cut by 9 bases, the J end by 5 bases, with 24 bases between. CDR1 is SGDLS and CDR2 is YYNGEE in the germline V gene. The CDR3 loop reads CAINSRELEAHEQYF. In nucleotides, the CDR3 is TGTGCCATCAACTCCCGGGAACTAGAAGCCCACGAGCAGTACTTC.

This chain joins TRBV19 and TRBJ2-1; 9 nucleotides agree with TRBD1. The trim removed 5 bases at V and 7 bases at J, leaving 15 bases unmatched. CDR1 and CDR2 (germline): LNHDA, SQIVND (reference sequence). The CDR3 length is 17 residues. In DNA form, the CDR3 reads TGTGCCAGTAGTGCGATCCCCGGGGGGACAGGGTTGAATGAGCAGTTCTTC. As protein: CASSAIPGGTGLNEQFF.

The chain combines TRBV6-5 with TRBJ1-4; D uncertain. CDR3 length: 13 residues. The V gene lost 7 bases and the J gene lost 0 bases, with 6 bases spanning the gap. The V gene's germline CDR1 is MNHEY and CDR2 SVGAGI. DNA for the CDR3: TGTGCCAGCACTCGAGCAACTAATGAAAAACTGTTTTTT. This translates into CASTRATNEKLFF.

V is TRBV25-1 and J is TRBJ2-3; 9 bases match TRBD2. V gave up 2 bases and J gave up 2 bases; unmatched junction bases: 8. This CDR3 region has 17 residues. Germline V lookup: CDR1 MGHDK, CDR2 SYGVNS. CDR3 nucleotide sequence: TGTGCCAGCAGTGAAGAACTAGCGGGTAAAATCACAGATACGCAGTATTTT. Protein product: CASSEELAGKITDTQYF.